The rows below give T cell receptor beta chains drawn from one sample of a study of lymphopenia after photon versus proton radiotherapy. Profiling relied on immunoSEQ multiplex PCR, and the TCRdb table lists in-frame clones only, not all of them. The table lists 13,000 to 15,000 clones, approximately 80% of them singletons, with roughly 28% in the top ten. Material: peripheral blood, obtained from a patient treated with photon-based radiotherapy. Source of these receptors: a man between 50 and 59 years old with gastric cancer. Each CDR3 is given with its conserved first and last residue. A D gene is named only where the DNA matches it firmly. Where a row states a size, it is once, few, many or the class of an expanded clone; other rows omit it.

d_call	v_call	j_call	clone_size	cdr3_nt	cdr3_aa
NA	TRBV11-3	TRBJ2-1	NA	TGTGCCAGCAGCTTAGCGGGGAGTGAGCAGTTCTTC	CASSLAGSEQFF
TRBD1	TRBV5-8	TRBJ1-4	NA	TGTGCCAGCAGCTTGGGACGACAGGGTTTCGGAAAACTGTTTTTT	CASSLGRQGFGKLFF
NA	TRBV10-2	TRBJ2-5	once	TGCGCCAGCAGTGCTAGCGAGTGGGAGACCCAGTACTTC	CASSASEWETQYF
NA	TRBV7-7	TRBJ2-5	NA	TGTGCCAGCAGCGTGGAGGGTGTCCAAGAGACCCAGTACTTC	CASSVEGVQETQYF
TRBD1	TRBV7-6	TRBJ2-1	NA	TGTGCCAGCAGCTGGACAGGGAATGAGCAGTTCTTC	CASSWTGNEQFF
NA	TRBV5-1	TRBJ1-1	NA	TGCGCCAGCAGCTTGTTCCGGGGCGTCTCGGTGAGGACTGAAGCTTTCTTT	CASSLFRGVSVRTEAFF
NA	TRBV30	TRBJ2-5	NA	TGTGCCTGGGACAGGGACTTTATCGAGACCCAGTACTTC	CAWDRDFIETQYF
NA	TRBV5-6	TRBJ1-2	NA	TGTGCCAGCAGCCAGCAGGGCCATGGCTACACCTTC	CASSQQGHGYTF
NA	TRBV6-1	TRBJ2-1	NA	TGTGCCAGCAGTGAACTAGGGGGGAATGGTGAGCAGTTCTTC	CASSELGGNGEQFF
TRBD1	TRBV25-1	TRBJ2-3	NA	TGTGCCAGCAGTGTGTCCCCCGCACAGGGGACAGATACGCAGTATTTT	CASSVSPAQGTDTQYF
NA	TRBV18	TRBJ1-3	NA	TGTGCCAGCTCACCAGAAGGCTCTAGGGTGGGCACCATATATTTT	CASSPEGSRVGTIYF
NA	TRBV27	TRBJ2-1	NA	TGTGCCAGCAGCTTTGGTGGGAATTACAATGAGCAGTTCTTC	CASSFGGNYNEQFF
TRBD2	TRBV6-4	TRBJ2-3	NA	TGTGCCAGCAGTGACTCGGGGGGGACGGGTACGCAGTATTTT	CASSDSGGTGTQYF
NA	TRBV11-3	TRBJ2-1	NA	TGTGCCAGCAGCTCCCGATCCAATGAGCAGTTCTTC	CASSSRSNEQFF
NA	TRBV7-8	TRBJ1-3	NA	TGTGCCAGCAGCCTAGGCGCGGGGGGGTTCCGCACCATATATTTT	CASSLGAGGFRTIYF
NA	TRBV28	TRBJ1-5	NA	TGTGCCAGCAGTAACAGGGAGACGAGCAATCAGCCCCAGCATTTT	CASSNRETSNQPQHF
TRBD1	TRBV4-3	TRBJ2-7	NA	TGCGCCAGCAGCCAAAAGACAGGGAACTACGAGCAGTACTTC	CASSQKTGNYEQYF
TRBD1	TRBV10-2	TRBJ1-1	NA	TGCGCCAGCAGTGAGAGGGGGCTTGAAGCTTTCTTT	CASSERGLEAFF
TRBD1	TRBV19	TRBJ1-6	NA	TGTGCCAGTAGTTCTCGGACAGGAGGGGGGTCACCCCTCCACTTT	CASSSRTGGGSPLHF
NA	TRBV15	TRBJ1-1	few	TGTGCCACCAGCACTCGGGCGTGGGGACTGAACACTGAAGCTTTCTTT	CATSTRAWGLNTEAFF
TRBD1	TRBV2	TRBJ1-1	NA	TGTGCCAGCAGTGAACAGGGGGCTGAGGGCACTGAAGCTTTCTTT	CASSEQGAEGTEAFF
TRBD1	TRBV30	TRBJ2-7	NA	TGTGCCTGGAGTGCGGGACAGCCCTACGAGCAGTACTTC	CAWSAGQPYEQYF
NA	TRBV12-5	TRBJ1-1	NA	TGTGCTAGTGGTTTGGTACCAGGGCCAAACACTGAAGCTTTCTTT	CASGLVPGPNTEAFF
NA	TRBV7-6	TRBJ2-2	once	TGTGCCAGCAGCTTTCAGGGAATGGACACCGGGGAGCTGTTTTTT	CASSFQGMDTGELFF
NA	TRBV10-2	TRBJ2-2	NA	TGCGCCAGCAGTGTTGGAGGGATGAGATCGAACACCGGGGAGCTGTTTTTT	CASSVGGMRSNTGELFF
NA	TRBV12-5	TRBJ2-3	medium-sized	TGTGCTAGTGGTTTGGTACTGGACGGTAGGACTAGCACAGATACGCAGTATTTT	CASGLVLDGRTSTDTQYF
NA	TRBV5-1	TRBJ2-3	NA	TGCGCCAGCAGCACCGGGGGCGGATTTAGGACAGATACGCAGTATTTT	CASSTGGGFRTDTQYF
TRBD1	TRBV6-5	TRBJ2-1	NA	TGTGCCAGCAGTTTCTCCGCCCGACAGGGAATCAATGAGCAGTTCTTC	CASSFSARQGINEQFF
NA	TRBV9	TRBJ1-5	NA	TGTGCCAGCAGCGTAGACGACAGTTATCAGCCCCAGCATTTT	CASSVDDSYQPQHF
TRBD2	TRBV6-5	TRBJ2-7	NA	TGTGCCAGCAGGCTTACTGGGACTAGTGAGCAGTACTTC	CASRLTGTSEQYF
TRBD1	TRBV4-3	TRBJ1-2	NA	TGCGCCAGCAGCCAAGGGGATACAGGGGCCCCATATGGCTACACCTTC	CASSQGDTGAPYGYTF
NA	TRBV7-8	TRBJ1-5	few	TGTGCCAGCAGCGACAGCCGCAATCAGCCCCAGCATTTT	CASSDSRNQPQHF
NA	TRBV6-5	TRBJ2-4	NA	TGTGCCAGCAGGGAACAGGGAACAGCCAAAAACATTCAGTACTTC	CASREQGTAKNIQYF
NA	TRBV19	TRBJ2-3	NA	TGTGCCAGTAGTATGGTGGCTAGCACAGATACGCAGTATTTT	CASSMVASTDTQYF
NA	TRBV30	TRBJ1-6	NA	TGTGCCTTCCTCAAGGGCAGTAATAATTCACCCCTCCACTTT	CAFLKGSNNSPLHF
NA	TRBV14	TRBJ2-2	NA	TGTGCCAGCAGCACCCCGCAGCGGCGCGGGCGCACCGGGGAGCTGTTTTTT	CASSTPQRRGRTGELFF
NA	TRBV10-3	TRBJ2-2	NA	TGTGCCATCAGCACCCCGGGCCGAGATACCGGGGAGCTGTTTTTT	CAISTPGRDTGELFF
NA	TRBV30	TRBJ2-5	NA	TGTGCCTGGCGTAAACCGGGACTCCCTTTCACGGAGACCCAGTACTTC	CAWRKPGLPFTETQYF
NA	TRBV11-3	TRBJ2-4	few	TGTGCCAGCAGCTTAGGGGGCCTCGAGAACATTCAGTACTTC	CASSLGGLENIQYF
TRBD1	TRBV7-9	TRBJ1-3	few	TGTGCCAGCAGAACCGGGACAGGCACCATATATTTT	CASRTGTGTIYF
NA	TRBV19	TRBJ1-3	NA	TGTGCCAGTAGTCCAACAGGTATCTCTGGAAACACCATATATTTT	CASSPTGISGNTIYF
NA	TRBV25-1	TRBJ2-2	NA	TGTGCCAGCAGACCCACAGGGACCGGGGAGCTGTTTTTT	CASRPTGTGELFF
TRBD1	TRBV6-1	TRBJ2-2	NA	TGTGCCAGCTCTGGACAGGGAAGAATCACCGGGGAGCTGTTTTTT	CASSGQGRITGELFF
NA	TRBV6-4	TRBJ2-3	NA	TGTGCCAGCAGTGAGGCGGTAGGCCCGGATACGCAGTATTTT	CASSEAVGPDTQYF
NA	TRBV7-2	TRBJ1-3	NA	TGTGCCAGCAGCTTAGCGGGAGACAGTGGAAACACCATATATTTT	CASSLAGDSGNTIYF
TRBD1	TRBV6-1	TRBJ2-2	few	TGTGCCAGCAGGGGGACAGGGGACACCGGGGAGCTGTTTTTT	CASRGTGDTGELFF
TRBD1	TRBV6-5	TRBJ1-1	once	TGTGCCAGCAGTCGGGACAGGGGGCTTGAAGCTTTCTTT	CASSRDRGLEAFF